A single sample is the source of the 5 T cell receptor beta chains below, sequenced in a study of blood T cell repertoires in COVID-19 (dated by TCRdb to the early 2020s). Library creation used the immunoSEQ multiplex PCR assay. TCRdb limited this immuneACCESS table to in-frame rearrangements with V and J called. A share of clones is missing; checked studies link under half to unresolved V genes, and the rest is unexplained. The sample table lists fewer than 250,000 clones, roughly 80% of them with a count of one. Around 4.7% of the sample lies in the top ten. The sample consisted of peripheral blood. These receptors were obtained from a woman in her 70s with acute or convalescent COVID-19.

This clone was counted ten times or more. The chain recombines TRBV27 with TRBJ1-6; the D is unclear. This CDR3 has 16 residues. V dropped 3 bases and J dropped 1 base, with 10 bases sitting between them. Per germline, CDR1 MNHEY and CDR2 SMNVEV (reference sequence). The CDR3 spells CASSFRGESYNSPLHF. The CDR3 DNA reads TGTGCCAGCAGTTTTAGAGGAGAGTCCTATAATTCACCCCTCCACTTT.

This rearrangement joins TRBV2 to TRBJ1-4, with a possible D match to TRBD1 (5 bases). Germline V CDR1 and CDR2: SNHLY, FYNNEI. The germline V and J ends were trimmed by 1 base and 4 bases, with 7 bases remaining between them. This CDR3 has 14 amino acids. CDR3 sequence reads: CASSEGQYNEKLFF. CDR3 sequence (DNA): TGTGCCAGCAGTGAAGGACAGTATAATGAAAAACTGTTTTTT. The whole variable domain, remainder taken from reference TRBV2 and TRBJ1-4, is EPEVTQTPSHQVTQMGQEVILRCVPISNHLYFYWYRQILGQKVEFLVSFYNNEISEKSEIFDDQFSVERPDGSNFTLKIRSTKLEDSAMYFCASSEGQYNEKLFFGSGTQLSVL.

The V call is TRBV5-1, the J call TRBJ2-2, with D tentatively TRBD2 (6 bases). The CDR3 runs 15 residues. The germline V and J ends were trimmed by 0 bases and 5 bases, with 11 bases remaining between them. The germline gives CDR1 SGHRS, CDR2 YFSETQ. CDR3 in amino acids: CASSLAPSGTGELFF. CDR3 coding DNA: TGCGCCAGCAGCTTGGCCCCGAGCGGGACCGGGGAGCTGTTTTTT.

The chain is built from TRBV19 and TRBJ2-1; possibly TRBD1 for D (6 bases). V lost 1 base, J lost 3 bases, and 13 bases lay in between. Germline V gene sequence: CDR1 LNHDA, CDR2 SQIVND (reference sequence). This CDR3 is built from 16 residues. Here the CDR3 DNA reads TGTGCCAGTAGTATAGGTCCCCGGGACATCTACAATGAGCAGTTCTTC. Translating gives CASSIGPRDIYNEQFF.

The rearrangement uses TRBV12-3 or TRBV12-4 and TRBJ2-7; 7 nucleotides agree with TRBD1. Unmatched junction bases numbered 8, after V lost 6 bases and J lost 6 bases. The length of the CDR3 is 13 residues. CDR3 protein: CASSRPRQGEQYF. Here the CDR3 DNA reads TGTGCCAGCAGCCGACCCCGACAGGGCGAGCAGTACTTC.